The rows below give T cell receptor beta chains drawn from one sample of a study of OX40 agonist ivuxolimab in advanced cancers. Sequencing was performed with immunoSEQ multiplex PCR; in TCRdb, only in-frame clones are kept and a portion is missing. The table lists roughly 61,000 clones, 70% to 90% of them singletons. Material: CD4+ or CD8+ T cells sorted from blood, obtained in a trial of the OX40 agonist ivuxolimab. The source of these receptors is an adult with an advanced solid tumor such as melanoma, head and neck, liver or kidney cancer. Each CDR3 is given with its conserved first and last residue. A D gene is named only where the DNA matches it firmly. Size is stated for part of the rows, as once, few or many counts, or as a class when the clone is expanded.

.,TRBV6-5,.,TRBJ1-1,CASSSVHTEAFF,TGTGCCAGCAGTTCCGTCCACACTGAAGCTTTCTTT
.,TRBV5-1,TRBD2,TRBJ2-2,CASSQGLRLNTGELFF,TGCGCCAGCAGCCAGGGACTAAGACTGAACACCGGGGAGCTGTTTTTT
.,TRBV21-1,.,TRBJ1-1,CASPTVGSPLAFF,TGTGCCAGTCCGACAGTAGGTTCCCCATTAGCTTTCTTT
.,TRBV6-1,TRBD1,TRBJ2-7,CASRPGTAGFYEQYF,TGTGCCAGCAGGCCGGGGACAGCAGGTTTCTACGAGCAGTACTTC
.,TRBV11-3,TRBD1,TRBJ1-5,CASSTKGQGKKNQPQHF,TGTGCCAGCAGCACCAAGGGACAGGGGAAAAAGAATCAGCCCCAGCATTTT
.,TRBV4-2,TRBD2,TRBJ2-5,CASSQGPGTRFPQETQYF,TGTGCCAGCAGCCAAGGCCCCGGGACTAGGTTCCCCCAAGAGACCCAGTACTTC
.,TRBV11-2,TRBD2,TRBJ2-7,CASSPLSGGAVGSYEQYF,TGTGCCAGCAGCCCCCTTAGCGGGGGGGCCGTCGGCTCCTACGAGCAGTACTTC
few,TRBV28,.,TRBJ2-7,CASSLGGRYEQYF,TGTGCCAGCAGTTTAGGGGGTAGGTACGAGCAGTACTTC
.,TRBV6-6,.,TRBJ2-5,CASSYSRAPETQYF,TGTGCCAGCAGTTACTCCAGGGCGCCAGAGACCCAGTACTTC
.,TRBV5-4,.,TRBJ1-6,CASSLVPGGNNSPLHF,TGTGCCAGCAGCTTGGTCCCAGGAGGTAATAATTCACCCCTCCACTTT
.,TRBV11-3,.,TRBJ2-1,CASTRPGVEQFF,TGTGCCAGCACCCGACCAGGGGTTGAGCAGTTCTTC
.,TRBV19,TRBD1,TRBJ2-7,CASSEQGASYEQYF,TGTGCCAGTAGTGAACAGGGGGCCTCCTACGAGCAGTACTTC
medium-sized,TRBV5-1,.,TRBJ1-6,CASSLEAAYNSPLHF,TGCGCCAGCAGCTTGGAGGCAGCTTATAATTCACCCCTCCACTTT
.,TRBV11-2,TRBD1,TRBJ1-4,CASSYDRGGEKLFF,TGTGCCAGCAGCTACGACAGGGGTGGCGAAAAACTGTTTTTT
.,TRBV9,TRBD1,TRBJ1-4,CASSAGQGMDEKLFF,TGTGCCAGCAGCGCCGGACAGGGAATGGATGAAAAACTGTTTTTT
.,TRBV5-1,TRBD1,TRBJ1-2,CASSFSRDRGLGYGYTF,TGCGCCAGCAGCTTCTCCCGGGACAGGGGGCTTGGCTATGGCTACACCTTC
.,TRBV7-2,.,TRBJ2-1,CASSLTGQEQFF,TGTGCCAGCAGCTTAACGGGGCAAGAGCAGTTCTTC
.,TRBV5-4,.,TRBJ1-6,CASSFNRVSSPLHF,TGTGCCAGCAGCTTTAACAGGGTATCTTCACCCCTCCACTTT
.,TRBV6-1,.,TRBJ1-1,CASIGFREAFF,TGTGCCAGCATAGGGTTTCGTGAAGCTTTCTTT
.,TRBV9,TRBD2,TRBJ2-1,CASSVDSGEGEQFF,TGTGCCAGCAGCGTAGATTCTGGGGAGGGTGAGCAGTTCTTC
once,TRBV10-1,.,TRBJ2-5,CASSRDTQETQYF,TGCGCCAGCAGTAGGGACACCCAAGAGACCCAGTACTTC
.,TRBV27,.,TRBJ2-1,CASSSPDRLMEFF,TGTGCCAGCAGTTCCCCCGACAGGTTAATGGAGTTCTTC
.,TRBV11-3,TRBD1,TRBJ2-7,CASSLDSGDRGEQYF,TGTGCCAGCAGCTTAGATTCGGGGGACAGGGGCGAGCAGTACTTC
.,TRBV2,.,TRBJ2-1,CASRADWANEQFF,TGTGCCAGCAGGGCCGACTGGGCTAATGAGCAGTTCTTC
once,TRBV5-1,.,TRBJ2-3,CASSFEGTGTDTQYF,TGCGCCAGCAGCTTTGAGGGGACGGGCACAGATACGCAGTATTTT
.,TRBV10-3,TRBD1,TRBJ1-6,CAISGTGRDSPLHF,TGTGCCATCAGTGGGACAGGGCGTGATTCACCCCTCCACTTT
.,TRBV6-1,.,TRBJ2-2,CASSEGSLGTGELFF,TGTGCCAGCAGTGAAGGTTCGTTGGGAACCGGGGAGCTGTTTTTT
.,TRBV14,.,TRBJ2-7,CASSQEHLRGGEQYF,TGTGCCAGCAGCCAAGAGCACCTGCGGGGCGGGGAGCAGTACTTC
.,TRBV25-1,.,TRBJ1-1,CASSNQGGNTEAFF,TGTGCCAGCAGTAACCAGGGAGGGAACACTGAAGCTTTCTTT
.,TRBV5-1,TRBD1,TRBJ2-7,CASSLGGTATYEQYF,TGCGCCAGCAGCTTGGGGGGGACAGCTACCTACGAGCAGTACTTC
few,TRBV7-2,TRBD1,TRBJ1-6,CASSYYRGASPLHF,TGTGCCAGCAGCTACTACAGGGGCGCTTCACCCCTCCACTTT
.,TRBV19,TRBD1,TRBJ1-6,CASRQPGGQGDSPLHF,TGTGCCAGTAGACAACCGGGGGGACAGGGTGATTCACCCCTCCACTTT
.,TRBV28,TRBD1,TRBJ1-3,CASSSGQGTIYF,TGTGCCAGCAGCTCCGGACAGGGCACCATATATTTT
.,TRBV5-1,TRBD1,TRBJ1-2,CASSLNSGGASGYTF,TGCGCCAGCAGCTTGAATTCAGGGGGCGCTAGTGGCTACACCTTC
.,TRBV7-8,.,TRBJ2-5,CASRERETQYF,TGTGCCAGCAGGGAGCGAGAGACCCAGTACTTC
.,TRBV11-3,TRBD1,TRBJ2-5,CASSYRTGSETQYF,TGTGCCAGCAGCTACAGGACAGGATCAGAGACCCAGTACTTC
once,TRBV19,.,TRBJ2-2,CASSIDQSWTGELFF,TGTGCCAGTAGTATAGATCAGTCGTGGACCGGGGAGCTGTTTTTT
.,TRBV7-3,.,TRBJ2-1,CASSLYGAGGLNEQFF,TGTGCCAGCAGCTTATATGGCGCTGGCGGCTTGAATGAGCAGTTCTTC
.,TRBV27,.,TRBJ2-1,CASSFNTRMGNEQFF,TGTGCCAGCAGTTTTAATACCAGAATGGGCAATGAGCAGTTCTTC
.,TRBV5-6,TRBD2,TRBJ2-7,CASSFFAGGPYEQYF,TGTGCCAGCAGCTTCTTTGCGGGGGGGCCTTACGAGCAGTACTTC
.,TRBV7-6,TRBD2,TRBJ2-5,CASTPGTSGGGYQETQYF,TGTGCCAGCACCCCTGGGACTAGCGGGGGGGGGTACCAAGAGACCCAGTACTTC
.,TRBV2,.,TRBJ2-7,CASSGAGIYEQYF,TGTGCCAGCAGTGGTGCGGGGATTTACGAGCAGTACTTC
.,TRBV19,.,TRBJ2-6,CASSIRAAGANVLTF,TGTGCCAGTAGTATAAGGGCAGCTGGGGCCAACGTCCTGACTTTC
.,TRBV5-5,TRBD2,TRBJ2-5,CASSAGLAEQETQYF,TGTGCCAGCAGCGCGGGACTAGCGGAACAAGAGACCCAGTACTTC
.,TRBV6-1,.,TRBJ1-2,CASSDPRGRGTTFNYGYTF,TGTGCCAGCAGTGACCCGCGGGGGCGCGGGACTACCTTTAACTATGGCTACACCTTC
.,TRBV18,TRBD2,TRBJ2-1,CASSSGGPYNEQFF,TGTGCCAGCTCATCGGGGGGACCCTACAATGAGCAGTTCTTC
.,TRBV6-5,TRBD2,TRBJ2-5,CASSYGGVLETQYF,TGTGCCAGCAGTTACGGGGGGGTACTAGAGACCCAGTACTTC
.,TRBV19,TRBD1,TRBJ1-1,CASRDRDTEAFF,TGTGCCAGCCGGGACAGGGACACTGAAGCTTTCTTT
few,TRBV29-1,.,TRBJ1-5,CSVSTGTVDQPQHF,TGCAGCGTCTCTACCGGGACGGTGGATCAGCCCCAGCATTTT
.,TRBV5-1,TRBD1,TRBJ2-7,CASSPIGGFEQYF,TGCGCCAGCAGCCCGATAGGGGGCTTCGAGCAGTACTTC
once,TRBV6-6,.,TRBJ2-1,CASREGFDEQFF,TGTGCCAGCAGAGAGGGGTTCGATGAGCAGTTCTTC
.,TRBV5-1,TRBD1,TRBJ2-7,CASSWDRVEQYF,TGCGCCAGCAGCTGGGACAGGGTCGAGCAGTACTTC